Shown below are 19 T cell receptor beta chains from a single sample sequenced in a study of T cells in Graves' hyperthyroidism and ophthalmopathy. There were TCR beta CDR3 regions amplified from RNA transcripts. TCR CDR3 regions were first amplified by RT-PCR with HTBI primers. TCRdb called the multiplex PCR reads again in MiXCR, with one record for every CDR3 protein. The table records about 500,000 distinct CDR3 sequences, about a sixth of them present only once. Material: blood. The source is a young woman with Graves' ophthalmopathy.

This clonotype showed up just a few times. The CDR3, as DNA: TGTGCCAGCAGCTTATCTCCAGGGACGGAGATCTATGGCTACACCTTC. Amino acids: CASSLSPGTEIYGYTF. The chain uses TRBV7-9 and TRBJ1-2; tentative D call: TRBD1 (5 bases). The CDR3 covers 16 residues. From germline, CDR1 is SEHNR and CDR2 FQNEAQ (reference sequence). V shed 2 bases and J shed 4 bases, with 17 bases lying between them. The full variable domain, in which reference TRBV7-9 and TRBJ1-2 provide the parts outside the CDR3, is DTGVSQNPRHKITKRGQNVTFRCDPISEHNRLYWYRQTLGQGPEFLTYFQNEAQLEKSRLLSDRFSAERPKGSFSTLEIQRTEQGDSAMYLCASSLSPGTEIYGYTFGSGTRLTVV.

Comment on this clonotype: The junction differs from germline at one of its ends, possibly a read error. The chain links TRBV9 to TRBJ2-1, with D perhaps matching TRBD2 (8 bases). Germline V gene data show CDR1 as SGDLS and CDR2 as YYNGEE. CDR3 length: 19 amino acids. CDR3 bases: TGTGCCAGCGGCGTAGCGGGGCATGTGACAGGGAGCTCCTACAATGAGCAGTTCTTC. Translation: CASGVAGHVTGSSYNEQFF.

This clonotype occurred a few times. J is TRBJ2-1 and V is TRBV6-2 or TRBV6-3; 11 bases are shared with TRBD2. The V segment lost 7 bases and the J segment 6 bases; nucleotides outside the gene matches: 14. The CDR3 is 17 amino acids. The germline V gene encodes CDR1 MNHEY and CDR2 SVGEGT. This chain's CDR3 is CASTTGAGLAVFNEQFF. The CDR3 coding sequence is TGTGCCAGCACCACGGGTGCGGGACTAGCGGTATTCAATGAGCAGTTCTTC.

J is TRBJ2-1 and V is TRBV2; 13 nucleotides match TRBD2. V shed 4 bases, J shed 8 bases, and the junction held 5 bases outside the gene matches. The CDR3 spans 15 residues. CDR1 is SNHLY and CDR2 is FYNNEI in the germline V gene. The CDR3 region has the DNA TGTGCCAGCAGTGCCGGACTAGCGGGAGTACATGAGCAGTTCTTC. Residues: CASSAGLAGVHEQFF. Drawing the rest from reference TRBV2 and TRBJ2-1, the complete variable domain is EPEVTQTPSHQVTQMGQEVILRCVPISNHLYFYWYRQILGQKVEFLVSFYNNEISEKSEIFDDQFSVERPDGSNFTLKIRSTKLEDSAMYFCASSAGLAGVHEQFFGPGTRLTVL.

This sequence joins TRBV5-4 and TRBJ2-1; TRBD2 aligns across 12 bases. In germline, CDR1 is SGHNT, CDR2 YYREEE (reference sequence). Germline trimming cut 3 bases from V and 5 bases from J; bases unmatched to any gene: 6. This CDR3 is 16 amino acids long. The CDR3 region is CASSSRTSGIDNEQFF. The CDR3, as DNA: TGTGCCAGCAGCTCGCGGACTAGCGGGATAGACAATGAGCAGTTCTTC.

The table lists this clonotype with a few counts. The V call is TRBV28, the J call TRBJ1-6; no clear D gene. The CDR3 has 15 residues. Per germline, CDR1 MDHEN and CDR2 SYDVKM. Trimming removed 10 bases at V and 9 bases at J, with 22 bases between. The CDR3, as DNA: TGTGCCACGCGTCAGGACTTCCCCAATAGTTCACCCCTCCACTTT. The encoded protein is CATRQDFPNSSPLHF. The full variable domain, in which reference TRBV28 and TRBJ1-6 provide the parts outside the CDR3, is DVKVTQSSRYLVKRTGEKVFLECVQDMDHENMFWYRQDPGLGLRLIYFSYDVKMKEKGDIPEGYSVSREKKERFSLILESASTNQTSMYLCATRQDFPNSSPLHFGNGTRLTVT.

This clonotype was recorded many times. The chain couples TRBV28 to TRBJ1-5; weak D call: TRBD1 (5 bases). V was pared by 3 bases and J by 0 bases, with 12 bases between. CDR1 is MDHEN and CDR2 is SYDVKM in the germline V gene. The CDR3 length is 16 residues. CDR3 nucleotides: TGTGCCAGCAGTTTTGGGGGGTTCTATAGCAATCAGCCCCAGCATTTT. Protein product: CASSFGGFYSNQPQHF.

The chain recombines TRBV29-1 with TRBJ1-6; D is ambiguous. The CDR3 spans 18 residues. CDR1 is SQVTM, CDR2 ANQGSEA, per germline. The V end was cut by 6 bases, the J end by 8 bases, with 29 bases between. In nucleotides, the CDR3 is TGCAGCGTCCAGCAAGGCAGATTGGGTCGGATACCTGATTCACCCCTCCACTTT. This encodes CSVQQGRLGRIPDSPLHF.

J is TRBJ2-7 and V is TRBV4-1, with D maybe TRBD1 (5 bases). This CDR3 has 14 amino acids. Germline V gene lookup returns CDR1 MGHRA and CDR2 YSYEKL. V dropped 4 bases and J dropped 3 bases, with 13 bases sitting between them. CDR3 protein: CASSPAGRDYEQYF. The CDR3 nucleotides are TGCGCCAGCAGCCCGGCAGGGCGAGACTACGAGCAGTACTTC.

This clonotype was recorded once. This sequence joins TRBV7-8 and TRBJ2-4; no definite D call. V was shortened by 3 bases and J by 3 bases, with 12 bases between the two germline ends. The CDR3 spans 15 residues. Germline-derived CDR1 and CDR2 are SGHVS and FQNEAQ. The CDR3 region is CASSFLPNVKNIQYF. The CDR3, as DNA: TGTGCCAGCAGCTTCCTTCCCAATGTCAAAAACATTCAGTACTTC.

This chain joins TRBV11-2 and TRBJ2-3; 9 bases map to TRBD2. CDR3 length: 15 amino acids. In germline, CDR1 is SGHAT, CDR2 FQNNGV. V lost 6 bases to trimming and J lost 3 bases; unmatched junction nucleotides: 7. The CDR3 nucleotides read TGTGCCAGCAGGGCGGGGCTAGCGGGAACAGATACGCAGTATTTT. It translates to CASRAGLAGTDTQYF.

In nucleotides, the CDR3 is TGCGCCAGCAGCGTCCATCAGGGGACCAACAATGAGCAGTTCTTC. Translation gives CASSVHQGTNNEQFF. The chain couples TRBV10-2 to TRBJ2-1; possible D gene TRBD1, 6 bases. Deletions cut 6 bases from V and 5 bases from J, with 17 bases between. The germline gives CDR1 WSHSY, CDR2 SAAADI. CDR3 length: 15 residues.

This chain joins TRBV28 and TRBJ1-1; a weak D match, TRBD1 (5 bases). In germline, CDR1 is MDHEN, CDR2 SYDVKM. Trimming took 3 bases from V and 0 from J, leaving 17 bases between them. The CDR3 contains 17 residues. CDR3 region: CASSFDLGGLVNTEAFF. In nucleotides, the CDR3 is TGTGCCAGCAGTTTTGATCTGGGGGGACTAGTGAACACTGAAGCTTTCTTT.

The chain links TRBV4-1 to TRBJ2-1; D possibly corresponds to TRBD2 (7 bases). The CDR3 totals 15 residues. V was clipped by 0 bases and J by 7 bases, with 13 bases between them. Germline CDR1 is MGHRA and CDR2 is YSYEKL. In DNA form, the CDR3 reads TGCGCCAGCAGCCAAGATCGGGGGGCGAGTAATGAGCAGTTCTTC. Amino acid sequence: CASSQDRGASNEQFF.

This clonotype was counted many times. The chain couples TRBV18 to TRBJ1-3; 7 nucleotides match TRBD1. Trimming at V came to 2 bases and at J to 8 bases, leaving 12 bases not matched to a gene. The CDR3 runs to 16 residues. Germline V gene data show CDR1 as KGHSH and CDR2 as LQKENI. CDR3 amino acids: CASSPVPGTAYDTIYF. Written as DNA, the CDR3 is TGTGCCAGCTCACCAGTCCCCGGGACAGCCTACGACACCATATATTTT.

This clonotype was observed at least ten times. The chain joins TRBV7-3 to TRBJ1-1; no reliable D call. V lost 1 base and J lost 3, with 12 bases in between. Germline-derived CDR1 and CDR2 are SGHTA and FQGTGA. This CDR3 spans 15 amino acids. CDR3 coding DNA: TGTGCCAGCAGCTTAAGTGGCCTCGGGGACACTGAAGCTTTCTTT. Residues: CASSLSGLGDTEAFF.

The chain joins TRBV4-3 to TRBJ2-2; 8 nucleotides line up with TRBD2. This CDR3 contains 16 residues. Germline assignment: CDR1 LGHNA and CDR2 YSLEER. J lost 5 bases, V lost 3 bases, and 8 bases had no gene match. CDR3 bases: TGCGCCAGCAGCCACAGACTAGCGAGAGGGACCGGGGAGCTGTTTTTT. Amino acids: CASSHRLARGTGELFF.

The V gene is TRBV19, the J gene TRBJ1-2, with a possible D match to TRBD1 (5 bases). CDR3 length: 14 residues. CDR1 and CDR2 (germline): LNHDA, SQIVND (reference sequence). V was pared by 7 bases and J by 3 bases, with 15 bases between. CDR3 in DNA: TGTGCCAGTACCTCCGGGACGGTCGACTATGGCTACACCTTC. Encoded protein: CASTSGTVDYGYTF.

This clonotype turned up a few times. CDR3 residues: CSVMGQGDGYTF. CDR3 coding DNA: TGCAGCGTTATGGGGCAGGGGGACGGCTACACCTTC. V is TRBV29-1 and J is TRBJ1-2; the match to TRBD1 covers 7 bases. With 5 bases clipped from V and 8 bases from J, the junction kept 8 bases outside the gene matches. Germline assignment: CDR1 SQVTM and CDR2 ANQGSEA. The CDR3 length is 12 residues.